This TCR beta chain appears in the sequencing data of a study of cytomegalovirus exposure and HLA in healthy donors (dated by TCRdb to 2015 to 2018). About the full investigation: An earlier analysis of 587 of the donors reported about 280 Gb of sequence data and 117 million unique TCR beta sequences obtained from 180 million or so T cells. Around 330 gigabases of sequencing data and approximately 92 million unique TCR sequences made up an early release that covered roughly 670 HLA-typed donors. On average, 235,054 unique TCR beta nucleotide sequences were sequenced per donor among 398 genotyped donors of the cohort, with around 19% of those sequences being non-productive. Genome-wide SNP genotypes for about three fifths of the roughly 670 donors were used in a later genetic analysis, which treated that subset as a discovery cohort. Using immunosequencing, the study profiled T cell repertoires from 500 to 800 subjects and related those repertoires to cytomegalovirus serostatus. Alongside the repertoire data, information on donor age, sex, ethnicity and CMV serostatus was compiled. Typing coverage varied by locus: roughly 620-630 donors for A, B, C, DRB1 and DQB1; roughly 520 for DQA1; 600 to 610 for DPA1; 450 to 480 for DPB1. HLA typing covered class I and class II loci at four-digit resolution. In an earlier analysis of 500 to 650 of the donors, high-throughput TCR beta sequencing was used to judge whether each TCR beta V gene segment behaved as functional or pseudogenic. To predict cytomegalovirus infection status, the study combined high-throughput TCR immunosequencing, statistical association of individual TCRs with disease status, and machine learning. Among the roughly 400 genotyped donors, approximately 81% belonged to the genetic ancestry cluster associated with self-reported Caucasian donors. The aim of the study was to test whether cataloging public T cell receptors could identify signatures of past pathogen exposure. Rather than drawing on any new phenotypic data, the later analysis identified candidate immune exposures from TCR beta sequences and the way those sequences occurred across donors. Four to six DR-DQ haplotypes were handled as single units for association and clustering, since linkage in the cohort was strong. All discovery cohort repertoires had been generated on a single sequencing platform. Along with the roughly 700-subject first cohort, a separate validation cohort of over 90 different subjects was used. To study patterns of TCR occurrence, a later analysis re-analyzed previously published TCR beta repertoires from 666 donors and added high-resolution HLA genotyping. Broad study findings and their caveats: In a later analysis, about 16,000 TCR beta sequences were associated with specific HLA alleles at a false discovery rate of 0.05. While some public TCRs were present in many individuals, most TCR sequences turned up only very rarely across donors. Compared with equally common non-associated chains, HLA-associated TCR beta chains in a later analysis were more clonally expanded and had lower generation probabilities. It was suggested by the authors that the approach could potentially be generalized to other disease states and immunological phenotypes. Seventeen rarely observed V segments, including chromosome 9 orphons, were excluded from the earlier analysis of several hundred of the donors because counts were too low. A further reported finding was that TCR beta sequences accurately predicted the HLA-A and HLA-B alleles for most subjects in the first cohort. The classifier was reported to diagnose cytomegalovirus status with high specificity and sensitivity in both the original cohort and the validation cohort. The study gave a list of 150 to 200 TCR beta chains associated with cytomegalovirus. Compared with the roughly 700-donor mean, donors in an Asian-associated ancestry cluster had fewer N-insertions in productive TCRs, according to a later genetic analysis. According to a later analysis, TCR association rates differed among HLA loci, with DRB1 alleles showing the most associated TCRs and HLA-C alleles showing the fewest. In a later analysis, most CMV-associated TCR beta chains were found to appear HLA-restricted, with HLA associations seemingly driven largely by CMV exposure. In this cohort, only TCR beta chains were sequenced, and detectable features were limited by the absence of alpha or paired-chain data. When HLA alleles, especially DR and DQ, strongly co-occurred, attributing TCR associations to individual alleles was difficult. In a later analysis, several top co-occurrence clusters were reported to appear linked to parvovirus B19, influenza, CMV and Epstein-Barr virus. In vitro tests confirmed that three of the cytomegalovirus-associated TCR beta chains recognize cytomegalovirus antigens. A group of highly shared sequence variants was considered likely to be a technical artifact of the sequencing pipeline. A later genetic analysis associated a missense DCLRE1C variant with V-gene and J-gene trimming of TCR beta chains, and an independent cohort replicated the association. The 87-base-pair reads could not distinguish some IMGT-functional V segments, including TRBV6-2 and TRBV6-3, so those segments were excluded. Presence/absence analyses assumed roughly uniform sequencing depth across donors, an assumption that may not hold. CMV serostatus was the only immune exposure information available for the cohort. An earlier analysis of approximately 530 of the donors showed that most TCR beta V segments appeared in productive rearrangements either about 90% or about 30% of the time, which broadly matched IMGT annotations. Because HLA typing was unavailable for some donors at each locus, only the typed subset was used in association tests. Linkage disequilibrium might explain the correlated functional status among segregating V segments, but an unknown experimental factor could not be ruled out.

The cohort comprised 670 or so healthy bone marrow donors. At the time of sampling, all cohort members were nominally healthy, though unrecorded immune exposures were likely present. The donor tested CMV seropositive and was one of the 289 seropositive cohort members. Every donor gave a peripheral blood sample, and the peripheral blood mononuclear cells from that sample were used for TCR beta sequencing. Genomic DNA was extracted from the blood cell samples with the Qiagen DNeasy Blood Extraction Kit. Libraries were constructed by the immunoSEQ multiplex PCR assay. For the multiplex PCR, a mixture combining 60 forward primers for TCR Vbeta segments and 13 reverse primers for TCR Jbeta segments was used. The CDR3 region of rearranged TCR beta genes was amplified from genomic DNA with a multiplex PCR assay. The Illumina HiSeq System was used to sequence the amplified TCR beta libraries as 87-base-pair reads. Turning to the authors' computational methods: A later analysis counted approximately 76 million unique TCR beta chains across the 690 or so repertoires, and some 12 million of these chains were shared by at least two donors. To remove PCR and sequencing errors, raw reads were error-corrected and collapsed into unique sequences using a nearest-neighbor algorithm that merged closely related sequences. CDR3 sequences were aligned to IMGT reference sequences to assign V, D and J gene segments. For a sequence to be retained, a match of at least six nucleotides to both a V gene segment and a J gene segment was required. Rearrangements were classified as productive when the CDR3 lacked stop codons and remained in frame with V and J, and all other rearrangements were classified as non-productive. CDR3 was defined according to IMGT convention as the region running from the second conserved V-encoded cysteine to the conserved J-encoded phenylalanine. In an earlier analysis of around 540 of the donors, sequences lacking an unambiguous match to a single V gene segment were excluded. An earlier analysis of almost 600 of the donors classified V segments as functional when productive rearrangements were above 56.7% and as segregating when the standard deviation between donors was above 5%. To diagnose cytomegalovirus status from the catalog of TCR beta chain sequences, a statistical classification framework was built. A later analysis assigned V and J genes by comparing TCR nucleotide sequences with IMGT/GENE-DB human TR gene sequences. Using the TCRdist pipeline, a later analysis assigned CDR3 sequences along with most-parsimonious VDJ recombination scenarios. In a later analysis, each TCR beta chain was defined by its CDR3 amino acid sequence together with its V-gene family, and reads lacking a unique V-gene family were excluded. As a way to deal with suspected cross-contamination and a sequencing artifact, a later analysis dropped roughly 620 nucleotide sequences that were highly shared and had low generation probability. For each public chain, a later analysis derived a clonal expansion index from normalized ranks of inferred template counts within each repertoire. A later analysis computed generation probabilities with a VDJ recombination model fitted to out-of-frame rearrangements, and checked the results against IGoR. In a later analysis, hypergeometric tests were used to score TCR-TCR, TCR-HLA and TCR-CMV co-occurrence, with a repertoire-size bias correction applied to TCR pairs. A later analysis estimated false discovery rates by permuting HLA or CMV assignments 20 times. In a later analysis, co-occurring TCRs were grouped with DBSCAN, and TCRdist sequence similarity was added when clustering was performed within HLA-allele-positive subsets. Co-occurrence clustering excluded repertoires with fewer than 30,000 or more than 120,000 public chains, plus five with anomalous nucleotide sharing. TCRdb limited this immuneACCESS table to in-frame rearrangements with V and J called. A share of clones is missing; checked studies link under half to unresolved V genes, and the rest is unexplained. D and trimming come from the DNA, and the V and J calls and clone size come from that table. For this sample the table gives 200,000 or so clones, of which around 75% were detected only once. Jointly, the top ten make up approximately 5.4% of the sample.

Comment on this clone: Its specific antigen is unknown. No much larger clone is present one base from it, and per-base qualities are unavailable.

Trimming takes 3 bases from V and 7 bases from J, and the germline ends sit 18 bases apart. The cysteine opens and the phenylalanine closes a CDR3 of 15 amino acids. Only the CDR3 DNA stays, 45 bases, in frame from base 1. Taken from the germline V gene (reference sequence), the CDR1 and CDR2 loops are MNHEY and SMNVEV. Recombination linked TRBV27 to TRBJ1-2; the D gene is possibly TRBD1, with 5 bases matching. This TCR was recovered from a young woman in good health and CMV-seropositive. Sequencing was carried out using PBMCs. CDR3 sequence: CASSFGANPPGGYTF. Read as DNA, the sequence is TGTGCCAGCAGTTTTGGGGCTAACCCCCCGGGTGGCTACACCTTC.